The T cell receptor (beta chain) described here comes from a study of neurological immune-mediated disorders. Study results and caveats: TCR-beta repertoires seemed private in all groups, with no expanded CDR3 amino acid sequences shared. In HTLV-1-associated myelopathy, TCR clonal expansion was greatest, whereas multiple sclerosis had the least, falling below healthy controls.

Via MiXCR, TCRdb re-called the 5' RACE reads, giving one row per CDR3 protein. This table has about 35,000 distinct CDR3 sequences, 3.5% to 4% appearing once. This clonotype occurred many times. Its antigen is not known. CDR3 length: 15 amino acids. V lost 7 bases and J 3 bases, leaving 17 bases between the germline ends. This sequence was found in a young man with multiple sclerosis. Sample: PBMCs. This chain connects TRBV12-3 or TRBV12-4 to TRBJ2-3; a weak D match, TRBD1 (5 bases). In DNA, the CDR3 is TGTGCCAGCACCCCCGGCATCAGGGTTACAGATACGCAGTATTTT. Encoded protein: CASTPGIRVTDTQYF.